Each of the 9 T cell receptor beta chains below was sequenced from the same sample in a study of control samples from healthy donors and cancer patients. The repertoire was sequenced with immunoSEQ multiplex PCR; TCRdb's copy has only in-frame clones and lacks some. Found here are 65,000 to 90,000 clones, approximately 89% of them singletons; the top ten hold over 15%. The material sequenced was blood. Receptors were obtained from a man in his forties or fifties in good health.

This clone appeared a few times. The CDR3 sequence is CASSSLARNNEQFF. The DNA of the CDR3 is TGTGCCAGCAGCTCACTAGCCCGTAACAATGAGCAGTTCTTC. The chain joins TRBV11-3 to TRBJ2-1, with D possibly matching TRBD2 (6 bases). V was pared by 4 bases and J by 5 bases, with 12 bases between. In germline, CDR1 is SGHNT, CDR2 YENEEA. The CDR3 covers 14 residues.

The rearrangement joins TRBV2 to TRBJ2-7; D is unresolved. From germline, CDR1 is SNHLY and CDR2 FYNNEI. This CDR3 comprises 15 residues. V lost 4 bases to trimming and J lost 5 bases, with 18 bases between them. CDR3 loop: CASSGLVLTGDEQYF. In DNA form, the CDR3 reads TGTGCCAGCAGTGGTCTAGTGTTGACGGGCGACGAGCAGTACTTC.

Here the CDR3 DNA reads TGTGCCAGTAGTCCCCAGACAGAGGGGGATCAGCCCCAGCATTTT. This codes for CASSPQTEGDQPQHF. The V and J genes are TRBV19 and TRBJ1-5; maybe TRBD1 (6 bases). The CDR3 loop spans 15 amino acids. V shed 5 bases and J shed 5 bases, with 16 bases lying between them. Germline V CDR1 and CDR2: LNHDA, SQIVND (reference sequence).

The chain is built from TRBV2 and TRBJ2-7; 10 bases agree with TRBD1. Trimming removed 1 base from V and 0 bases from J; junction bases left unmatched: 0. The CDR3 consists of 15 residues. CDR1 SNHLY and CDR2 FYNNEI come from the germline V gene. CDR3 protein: CASSEGTGGSYEQYV. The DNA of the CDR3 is TGTGCCAGCAGTGAAGGGACAGGGGGCTCCTACGAGCAGTACGTC.

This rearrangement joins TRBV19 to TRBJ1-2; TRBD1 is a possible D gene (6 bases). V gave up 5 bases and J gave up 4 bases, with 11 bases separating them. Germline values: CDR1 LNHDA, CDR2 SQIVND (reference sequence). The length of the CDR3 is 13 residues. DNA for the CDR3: TGTGCCAGTAGTCCGTGGGACATCTATGGCTACACCTTC. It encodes CASSPWDIYGYTF.

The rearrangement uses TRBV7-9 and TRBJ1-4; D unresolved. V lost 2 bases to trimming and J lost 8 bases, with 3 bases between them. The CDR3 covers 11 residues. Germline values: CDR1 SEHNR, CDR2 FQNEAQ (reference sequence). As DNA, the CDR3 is TGTGCCAGCAGCTTAAGCGAAAAACTGTTTTTT. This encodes CASSLSEKLFF. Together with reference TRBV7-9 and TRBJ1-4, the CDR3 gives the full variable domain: DTGVSQNPRHKITKRGQNVTFRCDPISEHNRLYWYRQTLGQGPEFLTYFQNEAQLEKSRLLSDRFSAERPKGSFSTLEIQRTEQGDSAMYLCASSLSEKLFFGSGTQLSVL.

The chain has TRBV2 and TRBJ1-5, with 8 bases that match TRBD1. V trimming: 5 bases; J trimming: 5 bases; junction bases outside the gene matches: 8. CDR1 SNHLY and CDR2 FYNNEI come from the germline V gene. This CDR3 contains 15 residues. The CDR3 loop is CASSPDRGADQPQHF. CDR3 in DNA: TGTGCCAGCAGTCCCGACAGGGGCGCTGATCAGCCCCAGCATTTT.

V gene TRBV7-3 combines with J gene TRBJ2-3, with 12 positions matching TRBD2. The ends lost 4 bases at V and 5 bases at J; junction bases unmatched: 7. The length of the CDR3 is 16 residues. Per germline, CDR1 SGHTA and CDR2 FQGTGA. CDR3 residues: CASSSSLAGGVDTQYF. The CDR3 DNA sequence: TGTGCCAGCAGCTCCTCACTAGCGGGGGGTGTAGATACGCAGTATTTT.

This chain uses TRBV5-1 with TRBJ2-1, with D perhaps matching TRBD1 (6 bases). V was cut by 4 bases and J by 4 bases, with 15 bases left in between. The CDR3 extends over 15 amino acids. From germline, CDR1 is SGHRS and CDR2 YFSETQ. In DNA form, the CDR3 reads TGCGCCAGCAGCGAACAGGGACACAAATACAATGAGCAGTTCTTC. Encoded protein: CASSEQGHKYNEQFF.